This TCR beta chain is drawn from a study of spatial heterogeneity in lung cancer. Study-level background: Alpha-chain sequences were consistently detected less often than beta-chain sequences.

TCRdb used MiXCR to reprocess the 5' RACE reads, holding one entry per CDR3 protein. The table includes 15,000 or so distinct CDR3 sequences, roughly 4.7% detected once. Broader study findings: One measure, the expanded intratumoral alpha and beta TCR count, tracked tumor mutation counts.

Per germline, CDR1 WSHSY and CDR2 SAAADI. The CDR3 extends over 16 amino acids. Trimming pared 7 bases from V and 1 base from J, leaving 14 bases between. Stated time point: sample taken at primary tumor resection. Whole RNA came from tumor, nontumor lung or frozen PBMC and was sequenced without being sorted. This clonotype was seen ten or more times. Antigen: not known. Within a library made for alpha chains, this beta chain is off target, and its count is uninformative. The V and J genes are TRBV10-2 and TRBJ2-6; D is perhaps TRBD1 (6 bases). The source material was lung tumor tissue, sampled at surgery. The receptor's source is a female donor with early-stage non-small cell lung cancer. CDR3 protein: CASTQGRSSGANVLTF. In nucleotides, the CDR3 is TGCGCCAGCACACAGGGAAGGTCTTCTGGGGCCAACGTCCTGACTTTC.